This T cell receptor beta chain comes out of a study of monozygotic twins with inflammatory bowel disease. Isolation of total RNA was performed on whole blood, with no prior T cell sorting. TCRdb reanalyzed the 5' RACE reads and collapses them to one entry per CDR3 protein, without DNA. The repertoire table contains about 300,000 distinct CDR3 sequences. This CDR3 comprises 16 residues. Germline V lookup: CDR1 WSHSY, CDR2 SAAADI. With respect to this clonotype: The antigen is not known.

Points from the study as a whole: There was no support for any single strong signal or clonotype associated with IBD. Clonotype sharing was lower in IBD patients than healthy twins, most markedly with disease activity. No repertoire similarity difference was seen between concordant and discordant twins; power was possibly limited.

The chain employs TRBV10-2 and TRBJ2-7; the D gene TCRdb calls, TRBD1, cannot be checked with no DNA. This clonotype was obtained from a human donor with ulcerative colitis or Crohn's disease, or a healthy co-twin of an affected twin (not recorded which). Sequenced sample: blood. The CDR3 region is CASSPLPGQGSYEQYF.